The 12 T cell receptor beta chains in this list originate from one sample, sequenced in a study of T-cell reconstitution after alpha-beta-depleted transplantation in children. The TCRbeta library incorporated unique molecular identifiers. TCRdb re-called the PCR reads through MiXCR, storing one row per CDR3 protein. Of approximately 500,000 distinct CDR3 sequences in the sample, roughly a tenth were seen once. The sequencing here drew on PBMCs, taken before TCRalphabeta/CD19-depleted stem cell transplant. These receptors were obtained from a child younger than 10 with inherited bone marrow failure, due to receive a stem cell transplant.

There are many counts of this clonotype. The chain employs TRBV29-1 and TRBJ2-1; 9 nucleotides match TRBD2. V trimming: 2 bases; J trimming: 2 bases; junction bases outside the gene matches: 1. The CDR3 covers 14 residues. CDR1 is SQVTM, CDR2 ANQGSEA, per germline. The CDR3 bases are TGCAGCGTTGAAAAGCGGGAGGCCTACAATGAGCAGTTCTTC. Translated, it gives CSVEKREAYNEQFF.

The genes are TRBV4-3 and TRBJ1-2; tentative D call: TRBD1 (5 bases). From germline, CDR1 is LGHNA and CDR2 YSLEER. The CDR3 consists of 16 residues. Trimming stripped 0 bases from V and 2 bases from J, with 13 bases between. The CDR3 DNA reads as TGCGCCAGCAGCCAAGATTGGGTACAGGCCAACTATGGCTACACCTTC. This gives the protein CASSQDWVQANYGYTF.

This clonotype was seen repeatedly, ten times or more. V usage is TRBV29-1 and J usage is TRBJ1-1, with D possibly being TRBD1 (6 bases). Deletions cut 2 bases from V and 1 base from J, with 8 bases between. CDR1 is SQVTM and CDR2 is ANQGSEA in the germline V gene. The CDR3 sequence is 13 residues long. The CDR3 loop reads CSVEPQGNTEAFF. CDR3 DNA sequence: TGCAGCGTTGAACCACAGGGGAACACTGAAGCTTTCTTT.

This clonotype was counted ten times or more. The gene calls are TRBV11-2 and TRBJ2-1, with D hard to call. The CDR3 consists of 15 residues. The germline V gene encodes CDR1 SGHAT and CDR2 FQNNGV. Deletions cut 1 base from V and 6 bases from J, with 13 bases between. The CDR3 loop is CASSLVRLPSNEQFF. The CDR3 DNA reads TGTGCCAGCAGCTTAGTACGATTACCCAGCAATGAGCAGTTCTTC.

This clonotype was picked up many times. The chain recombines TRBV5-1 with TRBJ1-2; D is unresolved. CDR3 length equals 15 residues. Trimming left V 0 bases short and J 4 bases short, with 13 bases between. CDR1 SGHRS and CDR2 YFSETQ come from the germline V gene. In DNA, the CDR3 is TGCGCCAGCAGCTTGGGTTCGAAGGTCCCCTATGGCTACACCTTC. It yields the protein CASSLGSKVPYGYTF.

In its sample, this clonotype was seen many times. The chain recombines TRBV7-2 with TRBJ2-7; no reliable D call. CDR1 and CDR2 from the germline V gene are SGHTA and FQGNSA. The V gene lost 1 base and the J gene lost 0 bases, with 7 bases spanning the gap. The CDR3 is made up of 14 amino acids. CDR3 DNA sequence: TGTGCCAGCAGCTTAGAGGTCTACTCCTACGAGCAGTACTTC. Amino acid sequence: CASSLEVYSYEQYF.

This clonotype showed up many times. The chain uses TRBV7-2 and TRBJ2-7, with a possible D match to TRBD2 (5 bases). V lost 2 bases and J lost 6, with 14 bases in between. This CDR3 region has 14 residues. Germline V gives CDR1 SGHTA, CDR2 FQGNSA. The CDR3 nucleotides read TGTGCCAGCAGCTTACTCATCGGAGGTACCGAGCAGTACTTC. Translated: CASSLLIGGTEQYF.

This clonotype has a count of ten or more. A junction boundary mismatches the germline segment, possibly from a read error. The rearrangement joins TRBV5-6 to TRBJ2-3; D is undetermined. Per germline, CDR1 SGHDT and CDR2 YYEEEE. There are 16 residues in the CDR3. Here the CDR3 reads CASSHSPNPRTYTQYF. The CDR3 bases are TGTGCCAGCAGCCACTCGCCCAACCCTCGCACATATACGCAGTATTTT.

This clonotype was counted ten times or more. V and J are TRBV15 and TRBJ2-2; D call uncertain. V gave up 0 bases and J gave up 4 bases, with 6 bases separating them. Germline CDR1 and CDR2: LNHNV and YYDKDF (reference sequence). The CDR3 sequence is 14 residues long. The CDR3 region is CATSREAATGELFF. The CDR3 DNA sequence: TGTGCCACCAGCAGAGAGGCGGCCACCGGGGAGCTGTTTTTT.

V gene TRBV6-2 or TRBV6-3 combines with J gene TRBJ2-3; D tentatively reads TRBD1 or TRBD2 (7 bases each). Trimming pared 4 bases from V and 2 bases from J, leaving 16 bases between. Germline assignment: CDR1 MNHEY and CDR2 SVGEGT. The CDR3 is 16 amino acids. The CDR3 loop is CASSLRSGGDTDTQYF. In nucleotides, the CDR3 is TGTGCCAGCAGTTTGAGGTCAGGGGGGGACACAGATACGCAGTATTTT.

This clonotype was detected many times. V is TRBV20-1 and J is TRBJ2-2; D is ambiguous. V lost 6 bases, J lost 4 bases, and 6 bases lay in between. The CDR3 totals 11 residues. Germline CDR1 DFQATT, CDR2 SNEGSKA (reference sequence). The CDR3 is CSAQATGELFF. The CDR3 region has the DNA TGCAGTGCCCAGGCCACCGGGGAGCTGTTTTTT.

This clonotype was recorded many times. In nucleotides, the CDR3 is TGTGCCAGCAGTGAAGGAGGTCTGCGTCAGCCCCAGCATTTT. Protein: CASSEGGLRQPQHF. The chain employs TRBV6-1 and TRBJ1-5; D unclear. V shed 1 base and J shed 6 bases, with 10 bases lying between them. There are 14 residues in the CDR3. Germline values: CDR1 MNHNS, CDR2 SASEGT.